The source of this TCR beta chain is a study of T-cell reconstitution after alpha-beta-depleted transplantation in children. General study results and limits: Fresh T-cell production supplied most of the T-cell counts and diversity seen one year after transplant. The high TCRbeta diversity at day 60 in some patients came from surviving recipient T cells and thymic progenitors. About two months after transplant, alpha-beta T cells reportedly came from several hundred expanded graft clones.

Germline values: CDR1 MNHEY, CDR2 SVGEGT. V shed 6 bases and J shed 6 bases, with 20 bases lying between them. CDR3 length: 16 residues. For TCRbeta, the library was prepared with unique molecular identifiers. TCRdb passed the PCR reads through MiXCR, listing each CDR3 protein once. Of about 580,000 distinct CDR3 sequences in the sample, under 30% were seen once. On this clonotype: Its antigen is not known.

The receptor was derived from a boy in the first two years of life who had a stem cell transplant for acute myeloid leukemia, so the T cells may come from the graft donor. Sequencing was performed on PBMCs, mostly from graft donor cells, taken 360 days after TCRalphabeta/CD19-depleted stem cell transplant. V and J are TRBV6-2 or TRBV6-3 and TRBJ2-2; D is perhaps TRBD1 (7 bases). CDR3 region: CASRLPHTGEAGELFF. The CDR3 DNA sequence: TGTGCCAGCAGACTACCTCATACAGGGGAGGCCGGGGAGCTGTTTTTT.